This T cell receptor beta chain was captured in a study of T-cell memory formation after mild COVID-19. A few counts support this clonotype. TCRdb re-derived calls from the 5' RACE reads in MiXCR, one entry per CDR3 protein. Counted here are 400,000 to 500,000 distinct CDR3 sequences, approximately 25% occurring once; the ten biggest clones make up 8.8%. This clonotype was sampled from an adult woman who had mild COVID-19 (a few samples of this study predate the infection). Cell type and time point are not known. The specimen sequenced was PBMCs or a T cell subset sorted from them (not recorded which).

CDR3 sequence reads: CASSGVDRNTEAFF. The DNA of the CDR3 is TGTGCCAGCAGTGGAGTCGACAGGAACACTGAAGCTTTCTTT. V and J are TRBV12-3 or TRBV12-4 and TRBJ1-1; possible D gene TRBD1, 5 bases. This CDR3 has 14 residues. Trimming left V 5 bases short and J 1 base short, with 11 bases between.